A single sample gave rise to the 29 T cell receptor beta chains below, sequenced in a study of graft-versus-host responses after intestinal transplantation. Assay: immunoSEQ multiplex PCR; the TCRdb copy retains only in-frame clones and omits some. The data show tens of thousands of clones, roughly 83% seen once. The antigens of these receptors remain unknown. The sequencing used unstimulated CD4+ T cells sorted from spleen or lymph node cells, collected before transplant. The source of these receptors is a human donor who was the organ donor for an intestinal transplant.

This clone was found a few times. In DNA, the CDR3 is TGCGCCAGCAGCCAAGAGGCAGGGGCAATATATAATGGCTACACCTTC. This gives the protein CASSQEAGAIYNGYTF. The chain uses TRBV4-1 and TRBJ1-2; tentative D call: TRBD1 (6 bases). This CDR3 is built from 16 residues. CDR1 and CDR2 (germline): MGHRA, YSYEKL. Deletions cut 0 bases from V and 6 bases from J, with 17 bases between.

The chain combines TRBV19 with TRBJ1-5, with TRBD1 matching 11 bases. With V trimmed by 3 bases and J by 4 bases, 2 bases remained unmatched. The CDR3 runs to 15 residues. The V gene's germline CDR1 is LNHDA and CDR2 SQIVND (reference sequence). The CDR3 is CASSMDRGRNQPQHF. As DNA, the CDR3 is TGTGCCAGTAGTATGGACAGGGGGCGAAATCAGCCCCAGCATTTT. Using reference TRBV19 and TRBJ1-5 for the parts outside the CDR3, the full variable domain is DGGITQSPKYLFRKEGQNVTLSCEQNLNHDAMYWYRQDPGQGLRLIYYSQIVNDFQKGDIAEGYSVSREKKESFPLTVTSAQKNPTAFYLCASSMDRGRNQPQHFGDGTRLSIL.

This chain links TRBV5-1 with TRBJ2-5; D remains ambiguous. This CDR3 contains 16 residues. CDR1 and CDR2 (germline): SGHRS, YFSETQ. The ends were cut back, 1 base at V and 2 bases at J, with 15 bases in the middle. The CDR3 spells CASSLTSNPVQETQYF. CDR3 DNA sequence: TGCGCCAGCAGCTTGACCTCGAACCCTGTACAAGAGACCCAGTACTTC. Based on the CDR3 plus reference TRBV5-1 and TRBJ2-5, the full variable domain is KAGVTQTPRYLIKTRGQQVTLSCSPISGHRSVSWYQQTPGQGLQFLFEYFSETQRNKGNFPGRFSGRQFSNSRSEMNVSTLELGDSALYLCASSLTSNPVQETQYFGPGTRLLVL.

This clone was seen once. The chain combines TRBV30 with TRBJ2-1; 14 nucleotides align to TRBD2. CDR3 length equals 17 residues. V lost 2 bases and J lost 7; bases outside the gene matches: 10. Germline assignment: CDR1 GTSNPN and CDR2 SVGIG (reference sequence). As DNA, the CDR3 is TGTGCCTGGAGTAGTTATCGGACTAGCGGGAGGCAGAATGAGCAGTTCTTC. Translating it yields CAWSSYRTSGRQNEQFF.

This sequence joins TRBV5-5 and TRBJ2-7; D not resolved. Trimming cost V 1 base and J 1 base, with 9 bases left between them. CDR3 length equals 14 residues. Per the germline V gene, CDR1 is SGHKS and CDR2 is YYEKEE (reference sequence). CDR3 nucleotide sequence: TGTGCCAGCAGCTTGTTGAAGGGTTCCTACGAGCAGTACTTC. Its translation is CASSLLKGSYEQYF.

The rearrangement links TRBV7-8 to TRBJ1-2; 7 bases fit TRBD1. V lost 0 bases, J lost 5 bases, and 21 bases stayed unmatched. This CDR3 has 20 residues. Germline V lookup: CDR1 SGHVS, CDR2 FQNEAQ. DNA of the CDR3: TGTGCCAGCAGCTTAGCGTCCGGGACAGTATGGACTGGGGGACTATATGGCTACACCTTC. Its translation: CASSLASGTVWTGGLYGYTF.

The CDR3 nucleotides are TGCGCCAGCAGCCAAGAATCAGGAAAAGGATCTGGAAACACCATATATTTT. Translating gives CASSQESGKGSGNTIYF. The chain couples TRBV4-3 to TRBJ1-3; unclear D gene. This CDR3 region has 17 residues. Trimming took 0 bases from V and 1 from J, leaving 13 bases between them. CDR1 LGHNA and CDR2 YSLEER come from the germline V gene.

CDR3 loop: CASRVRGELEQYF. DNA of the CDR3: TGTGCCAGCAGGGTCCGCGGGGAACTCGAGCAGTACTTC. V and J are TRBV6-5 and TRBJ2-7, with D tentatively TRBD2 (6 bases). The V end lost 6 bases, the J end lost 6 bases, and 15 bases lay between the germline ends. The CDR3 runs to 13 residues. Germline V gives CDR1 MNHEY, CDR2 SVGAGI.

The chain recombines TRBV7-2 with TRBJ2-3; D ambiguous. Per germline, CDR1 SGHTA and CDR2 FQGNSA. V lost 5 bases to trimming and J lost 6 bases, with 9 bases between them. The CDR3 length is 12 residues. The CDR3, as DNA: TGTGCCAGCAGCAGCCTTCGGGATACGCAGTATTTT. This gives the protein CASSSLRDTQYF.

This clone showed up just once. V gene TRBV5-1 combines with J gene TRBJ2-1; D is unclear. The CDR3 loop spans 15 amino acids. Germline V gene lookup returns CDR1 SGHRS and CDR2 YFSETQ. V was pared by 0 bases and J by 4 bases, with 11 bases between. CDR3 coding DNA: TGCGCCAGCAGCTTGGTTGCGCGGCCATACAATGAGCAGTTCTTC. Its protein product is CASSLVARPYNEQFF.

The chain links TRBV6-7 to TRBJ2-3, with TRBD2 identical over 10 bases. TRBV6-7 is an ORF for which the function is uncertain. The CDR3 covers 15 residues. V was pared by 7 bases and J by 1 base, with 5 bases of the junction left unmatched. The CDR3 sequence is CASISGGAGTDTQYF. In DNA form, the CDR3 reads TGTGCCAGCATAAGCGGGGGGGCCGGCACAGATACGCAGTATTTT.

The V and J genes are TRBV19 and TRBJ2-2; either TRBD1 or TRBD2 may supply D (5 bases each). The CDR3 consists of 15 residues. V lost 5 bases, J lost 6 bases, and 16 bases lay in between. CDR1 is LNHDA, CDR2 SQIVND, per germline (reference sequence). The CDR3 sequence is CASSFRGPSPGELFF. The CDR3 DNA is TGTGCCAGTAGTTTCCGGGGCCCCTCCCCCGGGGAGCTGTTTTTT.

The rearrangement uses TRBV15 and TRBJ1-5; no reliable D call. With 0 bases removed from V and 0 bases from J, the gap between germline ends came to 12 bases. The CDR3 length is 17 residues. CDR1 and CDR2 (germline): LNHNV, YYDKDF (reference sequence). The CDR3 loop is CATSRDLLEGSNQPQHF. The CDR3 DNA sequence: TGTGCCACCAGCAGAGATTTATTGGAGGGTAGCAATCAGCCCCAGCATTTT.

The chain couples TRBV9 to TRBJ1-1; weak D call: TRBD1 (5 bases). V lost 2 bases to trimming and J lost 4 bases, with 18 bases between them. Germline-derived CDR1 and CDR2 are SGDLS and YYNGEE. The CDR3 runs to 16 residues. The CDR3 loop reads CASSVSGAERFTEAFF. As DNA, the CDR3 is TGTGCCAGCAGCGTCTCCGGGGCAGAGAGGTTCACTGAAGCTTTCTTT.

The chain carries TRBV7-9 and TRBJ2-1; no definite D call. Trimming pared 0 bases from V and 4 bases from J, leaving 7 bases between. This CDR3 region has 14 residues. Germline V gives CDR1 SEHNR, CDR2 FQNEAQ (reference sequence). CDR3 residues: CASSLAGYYNEQFF. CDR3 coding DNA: TGTGCCAGCAGCTTAGCGGGATATTACAATGAGCAGTTCTTC.

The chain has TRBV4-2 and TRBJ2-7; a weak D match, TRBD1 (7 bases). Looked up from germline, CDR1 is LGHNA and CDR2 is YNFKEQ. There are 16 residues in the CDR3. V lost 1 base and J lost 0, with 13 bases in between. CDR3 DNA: TGTGCCAGCAGCCAAGGGAGGGGGCCGGTCTCCTACGAGCAGTACTTC. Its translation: CASSQGRGPVSYEQYF.

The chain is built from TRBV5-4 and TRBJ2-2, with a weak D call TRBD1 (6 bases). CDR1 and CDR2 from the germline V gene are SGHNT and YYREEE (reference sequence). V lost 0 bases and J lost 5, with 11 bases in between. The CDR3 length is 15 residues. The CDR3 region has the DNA TGTGCCAGCAGCTTGGTCAGGGGCGGGACCGGGGAGCTGTTTTTT. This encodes CASSLVRGGTGELFF.

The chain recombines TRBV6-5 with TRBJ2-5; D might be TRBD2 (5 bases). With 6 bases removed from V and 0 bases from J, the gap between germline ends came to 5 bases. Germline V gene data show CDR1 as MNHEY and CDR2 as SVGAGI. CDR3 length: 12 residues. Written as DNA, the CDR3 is TGTGCCAGCAGGCGGGACCAAGAGACCCAGTACTTC. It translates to CASRRDQETQYF.

CDR3 sequence reads: CASSSYQTSGRAGEQYF. The CDR3 DNA follows: TGTGCCAGCAGCTCCTACCAGACTAGCGGGAGGGCCGGGGAGCAGTACTTC. The rearrangement joins TRBV5-4 to TRBJ2-7; TRBD2 matches 14 bases. V was pared by 3 bases and J by 7 bases, with 12 bases of the junction left unmatched. CDR3 length equals 17 residues. Germline CDR1 is SGHNT and CDR2 is YYREEE (reference sequence).

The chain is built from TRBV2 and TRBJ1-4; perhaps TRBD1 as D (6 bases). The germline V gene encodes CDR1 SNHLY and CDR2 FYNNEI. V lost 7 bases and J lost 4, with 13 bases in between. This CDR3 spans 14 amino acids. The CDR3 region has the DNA TGTGCCAGCAAGGCCTGGGACATTAATGAAAAACTGTTTTTT. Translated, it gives CASKAWDINEKLFF.

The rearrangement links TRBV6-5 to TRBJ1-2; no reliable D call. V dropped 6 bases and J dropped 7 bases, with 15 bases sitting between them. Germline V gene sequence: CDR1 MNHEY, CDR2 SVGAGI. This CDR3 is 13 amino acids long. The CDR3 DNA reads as TGTGCCAGCAGAGACAACCTGATCCGTGGCTACACCTTC. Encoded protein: CASRDNLIRGYTF.

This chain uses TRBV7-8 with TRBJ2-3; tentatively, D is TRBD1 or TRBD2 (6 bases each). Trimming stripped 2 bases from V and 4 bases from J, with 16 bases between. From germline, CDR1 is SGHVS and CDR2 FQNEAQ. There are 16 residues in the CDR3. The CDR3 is CASSLPRTGAPDTQYF. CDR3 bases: TGTGCCAGCAGCTTACCTAGGACGGGGGCGCCAGATACGCAGTATTTT.

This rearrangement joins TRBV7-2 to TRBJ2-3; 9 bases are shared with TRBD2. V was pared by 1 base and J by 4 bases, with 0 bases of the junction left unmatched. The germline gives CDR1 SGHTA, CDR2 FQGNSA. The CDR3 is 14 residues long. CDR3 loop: CASSLERGADTQYF. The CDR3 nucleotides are TGTGCCAGCAGCTTAGAGCGGGGGGCAGATACGCAGTATTTT. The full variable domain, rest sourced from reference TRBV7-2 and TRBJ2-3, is GAGVSQSPSNKVTEKGKDVELRCDPISGHTALYWYRQSLGQGLEFLIYFQGNSAPDKSGLPSDRFSAERTGGSVSTLTIQRTQQEDSAVYLCASSLERGADTQYFGPGTRLTVL.

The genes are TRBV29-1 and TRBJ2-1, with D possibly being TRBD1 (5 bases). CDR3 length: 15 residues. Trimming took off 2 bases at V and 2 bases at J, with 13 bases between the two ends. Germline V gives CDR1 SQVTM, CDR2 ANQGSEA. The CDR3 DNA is TGCAGCGTTGAAACCCCCAGGGCCGCCTACAATGAGCAGTTCTTC. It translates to CSVETPRAAYNEQFF.

The CDR3 nucleotides read TGTGCCAGCAGCGTAGGAGGGATGATGAACACTGAAGCTTTCTTT. Translation: CASSVGGMMNTEAFF. This chain connects TRBV9 to TRBJ1-1, with unresolved D. V was pared by 0 bases and J by 0 bases, with 9 bases between. Germline V gives CDR1 SGDLS, CDR2 YYNGEE. The CDR3 runs 15 residues.

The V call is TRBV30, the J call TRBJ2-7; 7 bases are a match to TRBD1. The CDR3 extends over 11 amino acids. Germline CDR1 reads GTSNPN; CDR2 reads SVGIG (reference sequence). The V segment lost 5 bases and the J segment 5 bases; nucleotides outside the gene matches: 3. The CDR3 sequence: CAWDRVDEQYF. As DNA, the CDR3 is TGTGCCTGGGACAGGGTAGACGAGCAGTACTTC.

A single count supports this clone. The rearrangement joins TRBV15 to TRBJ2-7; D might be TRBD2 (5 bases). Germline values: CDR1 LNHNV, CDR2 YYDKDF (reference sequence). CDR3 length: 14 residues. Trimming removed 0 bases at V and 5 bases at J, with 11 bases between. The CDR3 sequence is CATSRDPADHEQYF. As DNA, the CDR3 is TGTGCCACCAGCAGAGATCCAGCGGATCACGAGCAGTACTTC.

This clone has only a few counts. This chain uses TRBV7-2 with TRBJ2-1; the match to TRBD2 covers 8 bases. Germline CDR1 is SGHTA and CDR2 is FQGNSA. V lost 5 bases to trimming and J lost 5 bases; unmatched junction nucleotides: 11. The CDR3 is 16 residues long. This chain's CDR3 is CASSLMRAGVNNEQFF. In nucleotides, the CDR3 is TGTGCCAGCAGCCTAATGCGAGCGGGGGTCAACAATGAGCAGTTCTTC.

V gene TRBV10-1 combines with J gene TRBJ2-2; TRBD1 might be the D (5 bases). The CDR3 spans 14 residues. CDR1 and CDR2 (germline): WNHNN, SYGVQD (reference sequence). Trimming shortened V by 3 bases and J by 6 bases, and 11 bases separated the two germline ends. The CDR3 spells CASSDRVRAGELFF. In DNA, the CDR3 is TGCGCCAGCAGTGACAGGGTACGGGCCGGGGAGCTGTTTTTT.